The 9 T cell receptor beta chains below come from one sample, sequenced in a study of blood T cell repertoires in COVID-19. Profiled with immunoSEQ multiplex PCR; TCRdb holds only in-frame clones, not every one. The sample lists about 280,000 clones, roughly 80% occurring once. Sequencing was performed on PBMCs or T cells enriched from blood (not recorded which). These receptor sequences come from a man aged 35 to 55 who had been exposed to COVID-19.

The chain uses TRBV14 and TRBJ2-5; 12 nucleotides line up with TRBD2. Germline assignment: CDR1 SGHDN and CDR2 FVKESK. This CDR3 spans 15 amino acids. Trimming cost V 4 bases and J 10 bases; bases outside gene matches: 10. CDR3 amino acids: CASSRTSGRRRSQYF. CDR3 bases: TGTGCCAGCAGCCGAACTAGCGGGAGGAGGAGAAGCCAGTACTTC.

This clone was counted only a few times. This rearrangement joins TRBV5-6 to TRBJ2-2, with D hard to call. CDR1 and CDR2 (germline): SGHDT, YYEEEE. V lost 4 bases, J lost 8 bases, and 15 bases lay in between. The CDR3 extends over 14 amino acids. The CDR3 loop is CASSPKLLEGELFF. The CDR3 DNA sequence: TGTGCCAGCAGCCCCAAACTCCTAGAGGGGGAGCTGTTTTTT. The whole variable domain, remainder taken from reference TRBV5-6 and TRBJ2-2, is DAGVTQSPTHLIKTRGQQVTLRCSPKSGHDTVSWYQQALGQGPQFIFQYYEEEERQRGNFPDRFSGHQFPNYSSELNVNALLLGDSALYLCASSPKLLEGELFFGEGSRLTVL.

V gene TRBV9 combines with J gene TRBJ1-2; D is possibly TRBD1 (6 bases). This CDR3 has 17 amino acids. Germline-derived CDR1 and CDR2 are SGDLS and YYNGEE. V lost 0 bases and J 5 bases, leaving 20 bases between the germline ends. CDR3 DNA sequence: TGTGCCAGCAGCGTAGGAGGGGCGACAGGACGATTTTATGGCTACACCTTC. It yields the protein CASSVGGATGRFYGYTF.

DNA for the CDR3: TGTGCCAGCAGCCCCAGTAAGAGGGAGATTTCGGGTGAGCAGTTCTTC. Amino acid sequence: CASSPSKREISGEQFF. V usage is TRBV7-3 and J usage is TRBJ2-1; a weak D match, TRBD2 (5 bases). The germline gives CDR1 SGHTA, CDR2 FQGTGA. This CDR3 contains 16 residues. With 5 bases removed from V and 9 bases from J, the gap between germline ends came to 23 bases.

This clone was picked up a small number of times. The V call is TRBV15, the J call TRBJ1-4, with a tentative D call TRBD1 (6 bases). The length of the CDR3 is 17 residues. Germline CDR1 LNHNV, CDR2 YYDKDF (reference sequence). V lost 5 bases to trimming and J lost 13 bases, with 29 bases between them. DNA of the CDR3: TGTGCCACCAGCCCCGACTCTCTGACAGGCTTCATTCCAGGACTGTTTTTT. Protein product: CATSPDSLTGFIPGLFF.

The chain employs TRBV29-1 and TRBJ2-1; D might be TRBD2 (6 bases). The ends were cut back, 0 bases at V and 10 bases at J, with 25 bases in the middle. From germline, CDR1 is SQVTM and CDR2 ANQGSEA. CDR3 length: 17 residues. CDR3 bases: TGCAGCGTTGAAGATTTGGCGACGTGGGAGGCGTCGTCGGAGCAGTTCTTC. Its protein is CSVEDLATWEASSEQFF.

The chain combines TRBV6-5 with TRBJ1-6; 7 bases fit TRBD1. The junction had 9 bases not matched to a gene; V was cut back by 6 bases and J by 7 bases. Germline V CDR1 and CDR2: MNHEY, SVGAGI. This CDR3 spans 15 amino acids. The CDR3 loop is CASRGGGQENSPLHF. DNA of the CDR3: TGTGCCAGCAGGGGGGGTGGACAGGAAAATTCACCCCTCCACTTT.

The rearrangement uses TRBV18 and TRBJ2-7; 10 positions match TRBD1. The CDR3 sequence is 13 residues long. In germline, CDR1 is KGHSH, CDR2 LQKENI. The V and J ends lost 4 bases and 3 bases, in that order; junction bases with no gene match: 0. The CDR3 sequence is CASSRTGGYEQYF. The CDR3 DNA follows: TGTGCCAGCTCACGGACAGGGGGCTACGAGCAGTACTTC. Based on the CDR3 plus reference TRBV18 and TRBJ2-7, the full variable domain is NAGVMQNPRHLVRRRGQEARLRCSPMKGHSHVYWYRQLPEEGLKFMVYLQKENIIDESGMPKERFSAEFPKEGPSILRIQQVVRGDSAAYFCASSRTGGYEQYFGPGTRLTVT.

The rearrangement uses TRBV5-1 and TRBJ2-6; D unresolved. CDR3 length: 14 residues. Germline V gene data show CDR1 as SGHRS and CDR2 as YFSETQ. V lost 7 bases and J 4 bases, leaving 12 bases between the germline ends. The CDR3 sequence: CASQQITGANVLTF. Written as DNA, the CDR3 is TGCGCCAGCCAACAGATCACCGGGGCCAACGTCCTGACTTTC.